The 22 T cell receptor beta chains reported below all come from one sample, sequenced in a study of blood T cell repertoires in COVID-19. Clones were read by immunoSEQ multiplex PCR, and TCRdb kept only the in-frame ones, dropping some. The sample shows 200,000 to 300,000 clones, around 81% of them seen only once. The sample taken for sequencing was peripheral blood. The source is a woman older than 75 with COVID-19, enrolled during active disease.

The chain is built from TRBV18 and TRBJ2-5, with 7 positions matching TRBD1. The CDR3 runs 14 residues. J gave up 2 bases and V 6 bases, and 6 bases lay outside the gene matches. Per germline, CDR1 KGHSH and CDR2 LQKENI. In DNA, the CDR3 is TGTGCCAGCTCCCTACAGGGGTTGCAAGAGACCCAGTACTTC. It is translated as CASSLQGLQETQYF.

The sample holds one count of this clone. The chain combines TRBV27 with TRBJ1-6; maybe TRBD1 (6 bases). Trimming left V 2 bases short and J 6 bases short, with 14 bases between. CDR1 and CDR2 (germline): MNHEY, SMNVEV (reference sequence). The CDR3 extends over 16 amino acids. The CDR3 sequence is CASSLVRGYSNSPLHF. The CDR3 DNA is TGTGCCAGCAGTTTAGTAAGGGGGTATTCTAATTCACCCCTCCACTTT.

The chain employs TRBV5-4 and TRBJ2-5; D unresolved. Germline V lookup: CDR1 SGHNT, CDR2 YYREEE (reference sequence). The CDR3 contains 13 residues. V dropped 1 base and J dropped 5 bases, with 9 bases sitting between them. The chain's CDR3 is CASSLFRVETQYF. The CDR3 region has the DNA TGTGCCAGCAGCTTGTTTCGGGTGGAGACCCAGTACTTC.

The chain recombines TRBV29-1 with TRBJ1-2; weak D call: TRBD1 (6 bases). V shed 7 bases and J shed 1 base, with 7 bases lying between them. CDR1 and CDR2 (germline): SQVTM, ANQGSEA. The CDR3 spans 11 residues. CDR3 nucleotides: TGCAGCGCACAGGGTAACTATGGCTACACCTTC. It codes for CSAQGNYGYTF.

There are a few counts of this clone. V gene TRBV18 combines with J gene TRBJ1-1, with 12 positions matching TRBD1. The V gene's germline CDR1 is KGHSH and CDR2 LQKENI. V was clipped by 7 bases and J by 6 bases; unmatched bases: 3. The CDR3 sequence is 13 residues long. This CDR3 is CASLGQGASEAFF. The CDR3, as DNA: TGTGCCAGCTTGGGACAGGGGGCATCTGAAGCTTTCTTT.

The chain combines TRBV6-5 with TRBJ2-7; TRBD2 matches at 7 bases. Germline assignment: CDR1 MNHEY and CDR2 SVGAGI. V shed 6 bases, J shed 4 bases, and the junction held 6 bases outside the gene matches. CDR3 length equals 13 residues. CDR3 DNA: TGTGCCAGCAGCCTGAGGGAGGGGTACGAGCAGTACTTC. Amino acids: CASSLREGYEQYF.

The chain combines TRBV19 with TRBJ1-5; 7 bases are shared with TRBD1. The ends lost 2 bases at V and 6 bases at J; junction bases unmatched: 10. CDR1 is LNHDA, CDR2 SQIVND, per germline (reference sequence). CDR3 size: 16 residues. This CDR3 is CASSIYRQGMGQPQHF. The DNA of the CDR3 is TGTGCCAGTAGTATATATCGACAGGGTATGGGTCAGCCCCAGCATTTT.

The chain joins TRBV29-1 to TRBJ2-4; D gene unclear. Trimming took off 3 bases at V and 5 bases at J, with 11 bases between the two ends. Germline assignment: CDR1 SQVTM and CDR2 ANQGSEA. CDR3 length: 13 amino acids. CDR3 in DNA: TGCAGCGTTGAGGGCAAGCTCCAAAACATTCAGTACTTC. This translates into CSVEGKLQNIQYF.

The CDR3 nucleotides read TGTGCCAGCAGCTTAGATCGGCGGCTAGCGGTAGCCAAAAACATTCAGTACTTC. It codes for CASSLDRRLAVAKNIQYF. The J gene is TRBJ2-4, the V gene TRBV7-2; 7 bases line up with TRBD2. Trimming took 1 base from V and 0 from J; bases not matched to a gene: 9. The CDR3 is 18 residues long. Germline CDR1 is SGHTA and CDR2 is FQGNSA.

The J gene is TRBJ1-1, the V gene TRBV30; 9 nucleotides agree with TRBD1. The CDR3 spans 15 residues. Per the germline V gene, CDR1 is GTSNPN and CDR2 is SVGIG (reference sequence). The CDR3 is CAYLPLRQGDTEAFF. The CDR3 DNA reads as TGTGCTTACCTCCCCCTTCGACAGGGGGACACTGAAGCTTTCTTT.

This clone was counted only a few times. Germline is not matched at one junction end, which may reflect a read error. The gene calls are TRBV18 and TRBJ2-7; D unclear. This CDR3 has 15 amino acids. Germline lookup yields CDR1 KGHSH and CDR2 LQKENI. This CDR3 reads CASSPRHNPEYGQYF. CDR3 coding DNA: TGTGCCAGCTCACCACGCCATAATCCCGAGTACGGGCAGTACTTC.

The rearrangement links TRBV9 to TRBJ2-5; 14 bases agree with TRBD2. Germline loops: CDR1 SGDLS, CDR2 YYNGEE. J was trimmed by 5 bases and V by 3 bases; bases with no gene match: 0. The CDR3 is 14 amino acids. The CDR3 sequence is CASSGTSGGETQYF. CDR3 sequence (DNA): TGTGCCAGCAGCGGGACTAGCGGGGGGGAGACCCAGTACTTC.

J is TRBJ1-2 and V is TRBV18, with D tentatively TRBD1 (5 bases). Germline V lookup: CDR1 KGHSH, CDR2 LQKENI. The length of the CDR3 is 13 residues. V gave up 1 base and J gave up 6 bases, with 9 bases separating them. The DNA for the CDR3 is TGTGCCAGCTCACCACGACAGTTTGATGGCTACACCTTC. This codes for CASSPRQFDGYTF.

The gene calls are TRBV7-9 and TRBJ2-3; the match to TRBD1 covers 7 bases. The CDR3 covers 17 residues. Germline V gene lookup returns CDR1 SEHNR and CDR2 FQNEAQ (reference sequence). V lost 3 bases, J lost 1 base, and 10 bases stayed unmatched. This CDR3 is CASSLGSGGARTDTQYF. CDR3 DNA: TGTGCCAGCAGCTTGGGATCAGGGGGTGCCCGCACAGATACGCAGTATTTT. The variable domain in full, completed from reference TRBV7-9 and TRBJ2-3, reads DTGVSQNPRHKITKRGQNVTFRCDPISEHNRLYWYRQTLGQGPEFLTYFQNEAQLEKSRLLSDRFSAERPKGSFSTLEIQRTEQGDSAMYLCASSLGSGGARTDTQYFGPGTRLTVL.

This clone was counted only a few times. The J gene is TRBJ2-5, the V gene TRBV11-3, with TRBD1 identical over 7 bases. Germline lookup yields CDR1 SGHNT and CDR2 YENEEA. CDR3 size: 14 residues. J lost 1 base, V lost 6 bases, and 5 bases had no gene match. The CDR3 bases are TGTGCCAGCAGTAACCGGGACAGCCAAGAGACCCAGTACTTC. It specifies CASSNRDSQETQYF.

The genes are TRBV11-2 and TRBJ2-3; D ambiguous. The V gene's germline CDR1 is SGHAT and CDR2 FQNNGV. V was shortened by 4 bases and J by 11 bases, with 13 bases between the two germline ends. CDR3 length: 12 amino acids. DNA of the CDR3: TGTGCCAGCAGCTCCCCAGTGGTCATGCAGTATTTT. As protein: CASSSPVVMQYF.

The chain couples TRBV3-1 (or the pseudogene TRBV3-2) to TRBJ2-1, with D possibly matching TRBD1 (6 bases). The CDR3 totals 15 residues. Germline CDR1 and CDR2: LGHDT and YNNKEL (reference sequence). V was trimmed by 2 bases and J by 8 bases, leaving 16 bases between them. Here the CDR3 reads CASSQIQGRIHEQFF. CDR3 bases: TGTGCCAGCAGCCAAATACAGGGACGGATCCATGAGCAGTTCTTC.

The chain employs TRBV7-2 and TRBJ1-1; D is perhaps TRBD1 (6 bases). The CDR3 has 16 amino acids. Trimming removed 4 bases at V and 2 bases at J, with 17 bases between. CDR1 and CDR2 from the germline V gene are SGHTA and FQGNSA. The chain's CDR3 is CASSYRWQGSNTEAFF. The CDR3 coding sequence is TGTGCCAGCAGCTACCGGTGGCAGGGGAGTAACACTGAAGCTTTCTTT.

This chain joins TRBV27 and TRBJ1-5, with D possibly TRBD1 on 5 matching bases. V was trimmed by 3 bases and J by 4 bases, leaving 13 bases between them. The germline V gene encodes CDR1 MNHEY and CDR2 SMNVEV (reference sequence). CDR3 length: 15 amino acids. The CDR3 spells CASSLGGVGNQPQHF. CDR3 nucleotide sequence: TGTGCCAGCAGTTTGGGGGGGGTAGGGAATCAGCCCCAGCATTTT.

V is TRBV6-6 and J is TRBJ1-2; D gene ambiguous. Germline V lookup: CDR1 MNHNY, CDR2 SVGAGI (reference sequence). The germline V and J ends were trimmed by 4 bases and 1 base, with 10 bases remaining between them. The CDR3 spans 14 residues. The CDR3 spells CASSSNSNNYGYTF. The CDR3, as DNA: TGTGCCAGCAGTTCAAACAGTAATAACTATGGCTACACCTTC.

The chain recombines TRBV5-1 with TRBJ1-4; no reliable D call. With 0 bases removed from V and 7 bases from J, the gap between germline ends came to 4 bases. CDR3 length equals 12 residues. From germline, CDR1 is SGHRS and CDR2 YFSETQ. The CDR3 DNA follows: TGCGCCAGCAGCTTGGCCGGTGAAAAACTGTTTTTT. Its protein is CASSLAGEKLFF. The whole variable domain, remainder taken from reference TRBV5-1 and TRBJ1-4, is KAGVTQTPRYLIKTRGQQVTLSCSPISGHRSVSWYQQTPGQGLQFLFEYFSETQRNKGNFPGRFSGRQFSNSRSEMNVSTLELGDSALYLCASSLAGEKLFFGSGTQLSVL.

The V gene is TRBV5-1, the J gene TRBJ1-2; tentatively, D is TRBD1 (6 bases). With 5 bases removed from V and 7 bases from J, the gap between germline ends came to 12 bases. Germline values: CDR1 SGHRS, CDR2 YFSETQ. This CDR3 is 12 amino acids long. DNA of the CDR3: TGCGCCAGCAGTCCCAACAGGGCTGGCTACACCTTC. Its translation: CASSPNRAGYTF.